The clone carrying this T cell receptor (beta chain) showed up many times. Its antigen is unidentified. The data stem from a study of regulatory T cells in long-lasting Graves disease. In the study overall: Freshly diagnosed Graves' patients had used antithyroid drugs for under 3 months. Study-level results: Patients with persistent disease showed a bias toward TRBV28, TRBJ1-2 and TRBJ2-5.

Through Arm-PCR of CDR3 regions and iRepertoire HTBI primers, TCR beta libraries were built. Via MiXCR, TCRdb re-called the multiplex PCR reads, giving one row per CDR3 protein. The table records 350,000 to 550,000 distinct CDR3 sequences, about a sixth of them present only once. As to time point: newly diagnosed GD, antithyroid drugs for less than 3 months. RNA extracted from PBMCs served as the sequencing template. CDR3 size: 15 residues. The germline V gene has CDR1 SQVTM and CDR2 ANQGSEA. With 7 bases clipped from V and 5 bases from J, the junction kept 10 bases outside the gene matches. The sample was also reused in another study, on T cells in Graves' hyperthyroidism and ophthalmopathy. Per that paper: First-round RT-PCR targeting the TCR CDR3 was performed with the HTBI primer set.

The sequence was obtained from a woman between 18 and 29 years old with Graves disease. The V gene is TRBV29-1, the J gene TRBJ2-2; 10 nucleotides match TRBD1. The source was peripheral blood mononuclear cells (PBMCs), collected at new diagnosis, from a patient treated with antithyroid drugs. CDR3 loop: CSANSGTGVTGELFF. CDR3 sequence (DNA): TGCAGCGCCAACTCCGGGACAGGGGTAACCGGGGAGCTGTTTTTT.